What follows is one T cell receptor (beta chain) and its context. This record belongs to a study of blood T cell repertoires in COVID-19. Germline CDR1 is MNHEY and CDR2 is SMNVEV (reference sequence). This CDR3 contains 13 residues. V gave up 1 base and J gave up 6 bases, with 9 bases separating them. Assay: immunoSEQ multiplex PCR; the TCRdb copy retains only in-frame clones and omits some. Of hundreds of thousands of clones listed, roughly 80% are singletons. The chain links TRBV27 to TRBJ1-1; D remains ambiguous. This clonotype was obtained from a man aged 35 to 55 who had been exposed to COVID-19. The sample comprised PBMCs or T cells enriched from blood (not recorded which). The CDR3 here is CASSLWLGAEAFF. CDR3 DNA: TGTGCCAGCAGTTTATGGTTGGGAGCTGAAGCTTTCTTT.